Below, one T cell receptor (beta chain) is given with its context. The data originate from a study of Ad26.COV2.S vaccination and SARS-CoV-2 variants. Some clones are missing from TCRdb's copy, which holds only in-frame ones; the method was immunoSEQ multiplex PCR. The sample includes hundreds of thousands of clones, about 90% of them seen just once. The treatment: some 20 received Ad26.COV2.S at low or high dose, single or two shots; 5 received placebo; per-sample allocation not given. Samples analyzed were those drawn on day 63 after the first vaccine or placebo injection. V was shortened by 7 bases and J by 3 bases, with 10 bases between the two germline ends. In germline, CDR1 is SNHLY, CDR2 FYNNEI. The CDR3 sequence is 12 residues long.

Specimen: peripheral blood, collected in a trial of Ad26.COV2.S vaccine versus placebo. The rearrangement joins TRBV2 to TRBJ2-7; the D is unclear. The TCR was taken from a person between 18 and 59 years old who received the Ad26.COV2.S COVID-19 vaccine or a placebo. This chain's CDR3 is CASTARNYEQYF. CDR3 nucleotides: TGTGCCAGCACTGCCCGAAACTACGAGCAGTACTTC.